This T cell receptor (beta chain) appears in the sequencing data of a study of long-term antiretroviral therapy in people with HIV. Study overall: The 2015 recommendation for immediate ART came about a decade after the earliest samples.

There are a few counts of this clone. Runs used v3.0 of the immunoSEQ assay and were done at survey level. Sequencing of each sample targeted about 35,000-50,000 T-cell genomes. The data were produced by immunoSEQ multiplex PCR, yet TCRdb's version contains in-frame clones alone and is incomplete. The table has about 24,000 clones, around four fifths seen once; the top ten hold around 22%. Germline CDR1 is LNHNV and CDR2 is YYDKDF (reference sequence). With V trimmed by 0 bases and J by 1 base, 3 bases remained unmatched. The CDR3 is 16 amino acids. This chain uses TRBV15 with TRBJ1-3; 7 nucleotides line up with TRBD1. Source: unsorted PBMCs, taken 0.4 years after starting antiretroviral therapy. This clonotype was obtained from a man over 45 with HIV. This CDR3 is CATSREGGASGNTIYF. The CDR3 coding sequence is TGTGCCACCAGCAGAGAAGGGGGCGCTTCTGGAAACACCATATATTTT.